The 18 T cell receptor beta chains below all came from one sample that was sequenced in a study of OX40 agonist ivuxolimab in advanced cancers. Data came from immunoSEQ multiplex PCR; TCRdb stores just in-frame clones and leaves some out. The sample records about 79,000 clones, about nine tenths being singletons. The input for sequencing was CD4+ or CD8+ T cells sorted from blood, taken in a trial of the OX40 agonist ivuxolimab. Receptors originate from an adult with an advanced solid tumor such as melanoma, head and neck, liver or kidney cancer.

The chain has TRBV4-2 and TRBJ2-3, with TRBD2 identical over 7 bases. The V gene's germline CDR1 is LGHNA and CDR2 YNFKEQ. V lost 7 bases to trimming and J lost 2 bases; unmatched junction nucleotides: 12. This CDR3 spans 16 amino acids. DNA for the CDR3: TGTGCCAGCACCACTGTACCGGGACTATACACAGATACGCAGTATTTT. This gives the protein CASTTVPGLYTDTQYF.

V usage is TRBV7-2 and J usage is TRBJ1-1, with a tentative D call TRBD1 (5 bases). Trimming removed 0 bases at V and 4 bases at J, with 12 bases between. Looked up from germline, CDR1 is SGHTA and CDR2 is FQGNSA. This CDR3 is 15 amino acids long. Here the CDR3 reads CASSLAGGFGTEAFF. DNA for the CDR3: TGTGCCAGCAGCTTAGCCGGGGGTTTTGGCACTGAAGCTTTCTTT.

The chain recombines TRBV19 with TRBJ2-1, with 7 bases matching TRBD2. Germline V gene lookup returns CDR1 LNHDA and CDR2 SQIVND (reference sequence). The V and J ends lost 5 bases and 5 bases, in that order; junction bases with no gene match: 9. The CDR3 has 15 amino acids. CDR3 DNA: TGTGCCAGTAGTCCGGAGCGGGATGGGGACAATGAGCAGTTCTTC. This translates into CASSPERDGDNEQFF.

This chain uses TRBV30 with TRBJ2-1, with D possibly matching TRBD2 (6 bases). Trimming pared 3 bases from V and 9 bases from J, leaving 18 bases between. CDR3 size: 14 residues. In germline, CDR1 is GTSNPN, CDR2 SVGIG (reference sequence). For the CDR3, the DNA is TGTGCCTGGAGCGACGGGAGCCCGCGGGCTGAGCAGTTCTTC. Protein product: CAWSDGSPRAEQFF.

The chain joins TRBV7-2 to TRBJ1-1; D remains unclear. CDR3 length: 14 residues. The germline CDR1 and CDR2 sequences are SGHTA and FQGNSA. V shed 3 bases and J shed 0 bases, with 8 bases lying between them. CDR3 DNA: TGTGCCAGCAGCTTGGTTGGGATGAACACTGAAGCTTTCTTT. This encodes CASSLVGMNTEAFF. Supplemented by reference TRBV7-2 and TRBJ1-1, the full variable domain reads GAGVSQSPSNKVTEKGKDVELRCDPISGHTALYWYRQSLGQGLEFLIYFQGNSAPDKSGLPSDRFSAERTGGSVSTLTIQRTQQEDSAVYLCASSLVGMNTEAFFGQGTRLTVV.

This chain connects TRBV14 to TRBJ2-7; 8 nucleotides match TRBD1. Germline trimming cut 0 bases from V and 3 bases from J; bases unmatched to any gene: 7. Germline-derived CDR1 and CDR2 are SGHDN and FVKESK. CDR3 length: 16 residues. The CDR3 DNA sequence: TGTGCCAGCAGCCAAGAATATGGGACAGGACGCTACGAGCAGTACTTC. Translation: CASSQEYGTGRYEQYF.

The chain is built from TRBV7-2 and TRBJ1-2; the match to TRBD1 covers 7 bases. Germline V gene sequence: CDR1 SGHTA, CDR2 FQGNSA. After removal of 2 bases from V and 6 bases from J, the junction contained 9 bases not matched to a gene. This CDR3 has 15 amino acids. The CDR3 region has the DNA TGTGCCAGCAGCTTAACTTCGACAGGGCGGAATGGCTACACCTTC. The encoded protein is CASSLTSTGRNGYTF.

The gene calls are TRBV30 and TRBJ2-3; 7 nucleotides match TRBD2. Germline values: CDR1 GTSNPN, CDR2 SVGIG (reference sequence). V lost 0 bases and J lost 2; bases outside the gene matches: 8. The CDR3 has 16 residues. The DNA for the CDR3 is TGTGCCTGGAGTGTTGGAAGCGGGACCGTCACAGATACGCAGTATTTT. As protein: CAWSVGSGTVTDTQYF.

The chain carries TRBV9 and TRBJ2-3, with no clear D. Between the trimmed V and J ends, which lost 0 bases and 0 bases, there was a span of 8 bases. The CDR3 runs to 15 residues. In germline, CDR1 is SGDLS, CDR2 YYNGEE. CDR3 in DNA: TGTGCCAGCAGCGTAGGGGTCACGAGCACAGATACGCAGTATTTT. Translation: CASSVGVTSTDTQYF.

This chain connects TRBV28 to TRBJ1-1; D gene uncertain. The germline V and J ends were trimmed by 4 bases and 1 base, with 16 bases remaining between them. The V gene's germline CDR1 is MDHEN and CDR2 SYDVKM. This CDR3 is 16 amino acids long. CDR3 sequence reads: CASSSPTPSWNTEAFF. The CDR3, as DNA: TGTGCCAGCAGTTCCCCGACACCCAGCTGGAACACTGAAGCTTTCTTT.

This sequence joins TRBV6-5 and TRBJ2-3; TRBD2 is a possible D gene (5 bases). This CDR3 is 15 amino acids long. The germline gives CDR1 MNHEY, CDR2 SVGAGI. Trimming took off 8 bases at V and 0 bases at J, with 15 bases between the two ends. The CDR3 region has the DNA TGTGCCAGCGGACGGCTAGCTTTAAGCACAGATACGCAGTATTTT. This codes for CASGRLALSTDTQYF.

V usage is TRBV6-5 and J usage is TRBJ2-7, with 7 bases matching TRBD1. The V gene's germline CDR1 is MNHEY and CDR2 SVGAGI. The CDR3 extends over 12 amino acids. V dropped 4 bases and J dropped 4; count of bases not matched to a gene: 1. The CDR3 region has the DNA TGTGCCAGCAGTTTGACAGGGTACGAGCAGTACTTC. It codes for CASSLTGYEQYF.

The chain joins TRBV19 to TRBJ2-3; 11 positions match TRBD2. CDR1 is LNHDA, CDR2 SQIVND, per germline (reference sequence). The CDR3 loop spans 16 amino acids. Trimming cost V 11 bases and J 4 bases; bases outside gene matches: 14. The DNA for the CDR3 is TGTGCCTCCGCCGGGACTAGCGGATCCTCCCCAGATACGCAGTATTTT. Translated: CASAGTSGSSPDTQYF.

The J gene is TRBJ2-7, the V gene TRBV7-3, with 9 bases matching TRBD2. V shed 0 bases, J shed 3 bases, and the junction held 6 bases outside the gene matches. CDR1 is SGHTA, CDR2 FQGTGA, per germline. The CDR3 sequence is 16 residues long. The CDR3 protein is CASSLTSVAGVYEQYF. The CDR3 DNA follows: TGTGCCAGCAGCTTAACGTCGGTAGCGGGGGTCTACGAGCAGTACTTC.

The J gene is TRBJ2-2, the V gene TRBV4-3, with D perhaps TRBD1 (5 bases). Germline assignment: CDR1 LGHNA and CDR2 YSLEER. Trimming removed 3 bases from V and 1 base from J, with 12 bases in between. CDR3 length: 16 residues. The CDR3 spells CASSHPITGNTGELFF. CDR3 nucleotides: TGCGCCAGCAGCCATCCGATTACAGGGAACACCGGGGAGCTGTTTTTT.

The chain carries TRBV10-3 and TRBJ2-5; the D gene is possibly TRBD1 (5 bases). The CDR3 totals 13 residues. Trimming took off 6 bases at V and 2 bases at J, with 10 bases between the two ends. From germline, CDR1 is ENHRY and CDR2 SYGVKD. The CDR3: CAIRSDIQETQYF. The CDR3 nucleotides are TGTGCCATCAGGTCGGACATTCAAGAGACCCAGTACTTC.

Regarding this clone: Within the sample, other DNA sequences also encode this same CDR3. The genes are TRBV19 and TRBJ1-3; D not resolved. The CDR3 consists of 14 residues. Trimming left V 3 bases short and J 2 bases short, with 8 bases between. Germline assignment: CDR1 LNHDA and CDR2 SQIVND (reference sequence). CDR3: CASSIGGAGNTIYF. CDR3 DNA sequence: TGTGCCAGTAGTATCGGCGGAGCTGGAAACACCATATATTTT.

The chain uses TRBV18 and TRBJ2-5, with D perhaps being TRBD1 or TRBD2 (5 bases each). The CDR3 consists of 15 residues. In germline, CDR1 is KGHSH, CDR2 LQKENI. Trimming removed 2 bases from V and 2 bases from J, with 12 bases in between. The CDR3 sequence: CASSPRDGIQETQYF. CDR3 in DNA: TGTGCCAGCTCACCAAGGGACGGTATACAAGAGACCCAGTACTTC.